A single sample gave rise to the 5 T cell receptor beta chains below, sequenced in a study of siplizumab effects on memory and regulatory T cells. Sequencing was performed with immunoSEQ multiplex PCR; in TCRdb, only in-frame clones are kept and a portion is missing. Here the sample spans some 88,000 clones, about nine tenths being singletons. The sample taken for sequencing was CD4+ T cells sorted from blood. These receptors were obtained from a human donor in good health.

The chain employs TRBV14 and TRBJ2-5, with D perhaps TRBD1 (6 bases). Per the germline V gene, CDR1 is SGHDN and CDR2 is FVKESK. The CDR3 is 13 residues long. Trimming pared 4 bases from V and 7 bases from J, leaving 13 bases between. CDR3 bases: TGTGCCAGCAGCCTAGGGGGTCTGGGGACCCAGTACTTC. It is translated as CASSLGGLGTQYF.

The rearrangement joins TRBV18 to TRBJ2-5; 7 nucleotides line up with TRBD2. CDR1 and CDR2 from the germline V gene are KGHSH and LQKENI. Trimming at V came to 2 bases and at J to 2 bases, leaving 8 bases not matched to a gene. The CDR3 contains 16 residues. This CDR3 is CASSPIFREGQETQYF. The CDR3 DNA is TGTGCCAGCTCACCAATCTTCAGGGAGGGACAAGAGACCCAGTACTTC.

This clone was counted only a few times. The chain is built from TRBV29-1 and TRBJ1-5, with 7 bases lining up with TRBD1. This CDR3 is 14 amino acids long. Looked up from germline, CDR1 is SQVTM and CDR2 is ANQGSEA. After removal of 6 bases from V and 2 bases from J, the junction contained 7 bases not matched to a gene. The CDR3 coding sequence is TGCAGCGTGCTACAGGGGTCGGGCAATCAGCCCCAGCATTTT. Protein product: CSVLQGSGNQPQHF. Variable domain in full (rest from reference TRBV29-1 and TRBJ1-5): SAVISQKPSRDICQRGTSLTIQCQVDSQVTMMFWYRQQPGQSLTLIATANQGSEATYESGFVIDKFPISRPNLTFSTLTVSNMSPEDSSIYLCSVLQGSGNQPQHFGDGTRLSIL.

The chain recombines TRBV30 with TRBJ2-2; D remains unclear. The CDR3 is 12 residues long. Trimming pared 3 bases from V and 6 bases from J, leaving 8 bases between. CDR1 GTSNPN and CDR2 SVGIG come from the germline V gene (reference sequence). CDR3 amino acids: CAWSLRPGELFF. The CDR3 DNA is TGTGCCTGGAGCCTACGTCCCGGGGAGCTGTTTTTT.

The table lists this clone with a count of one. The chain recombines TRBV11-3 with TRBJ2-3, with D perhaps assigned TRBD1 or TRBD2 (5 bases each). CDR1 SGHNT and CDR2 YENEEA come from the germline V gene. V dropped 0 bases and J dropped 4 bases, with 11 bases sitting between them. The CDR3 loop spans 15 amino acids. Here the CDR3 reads CASSLEGTISDTQYF. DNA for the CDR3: TGTGCCAGCAGCTTAGAAGGGACCATATCAGATACGCAGTATTTT. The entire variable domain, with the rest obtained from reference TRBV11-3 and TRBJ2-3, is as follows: EAGVVQSPRYKIIEKKQPVAFWCNPISGHNTLYWYLQNLGQGPELLIRYENEEAVDDSQLPKDRFSAERLKGVDSTLKIQPAELGDSAVYLCASSLEGTISDTQYFGPGTRLTVL.